What follows are 32 T cell receptor beta chains derived from one specimen sequenced in a study of CD8 T cells in ankylosing spondylitis. Study-wide findings and caveats: Blood of patients with ankylosing spondylitis appeared to be characterized by a TCR beta motif of several highly homologous variants.

Each CDR3 protein gets one entry after TCRdb re-called the 5' RACE reads with MiXCR. The sample has hundreds of thousands of distinct CDR3 sequences, more than 15% seen once. The antigens of these receptors remain unknown. The source material was blood, either unsorted or a sorted T cell fraction (not recorded which). The receptors here all came from a male donor with ankylosing spondylitis.

The chain uses TRBV6-2 or TRBV6-3 and TRBJ1-1; possible D gene TRBD1, 6 bases. Germline CDR1 MNHEY, CDR2 SVGEGT. This CDR3 has 12 amino acids. V dropped 6 bases and J dropped 6 bases, with 11 bases sitting between them. The CDR3 coding sequence is TGTGCCAGCAGAGATCCAGGGGCTGAAGCTTTCTTT. It encodes CASRDPGAEAFF.

This clonotype was recorded a few times. The chain has TRBV5-1 and TRBJ1-2; possible D gene TRBD1, 6 bases. The V and J ends lost 4 bases and 4 bases respectively, with 26 bases between them. CDR1 is SGHRS, CDR2 YFSETQ, per germline. This CDR3 is 18 amino acids long. CDR3 bases: TGCGCCAGCAGCCAGAGGGCTACCGGGACACCACTTTCCTATGGCTACACCTTC. Its translation is CASSQRATGTPLSYGYTF.

In its sample, this clonotype was seen a few times. The V gene is TRBV7-2, the J gene TRBJ2-5; 7 bases agree with TRBD1. CDR1 and CDR2 (germline): SGHTA, FQGNSA. The CDR3 is made up of 14 amino acids. The trim removed 5 bases at V and 3 bases at J, leaving 6 bases unmatched. This CDR3 is CASSRQGREETQYF. In DNA, the CDR3 is TGTGCCAGCAGCCGACAGGGCCGGGAAGAGACCCAGTACTTC. The whole variable domain, filled in from reference TRBV7-2 and TRBJ2-5, reads GAGVSQSPSNKVTEKGKDVELRCDPISGHTALYWYRQSLGQGLEFLIYFQGNSAPDKSGLPSDRFSAERTGGSVSTLTIQRTQQEDSAVYLCASSRQGREETQYFGPGTRLLVL.

This clonotype has ten or more counts. The chain combines TRBV6-5 with TRBJ2-1; perhaps TRBD1 as D (6 bases). V lost 4 bases to trimming and J lost 0 bases, with 13 bases between them. CDR3 size: 16 residues. Germline V gene data show CDR1 as MNHEY and CDR2 as SVGAGI. The CDR3 loop is CASSSQGRSSYNEQFF. DNA of the CDR3: TGTGCCAGCAGTTCCCAGGGGAGAAGCTCCTACAATGAGCAGTTCTTC.

The chain is built from TRBV5-6 and TRBJ2-5, with 9 nucleotides matching TRBD2. The CDR3 length is 17 residues. The ends lost 3 bases at V and 1 base at J; junction bases unmatched: 10. Germline V gene lookup returns CDR1 SGHDT and CDR2 YYEEEE. CDR3 sequence (DNA): TGTGCCAGCAGCTCGATTTTAGCGGGAGCCCCCCAAGAGACCCAGTACTTC. Translated, it gives CASSSILAGAPQETQYF.

The sample holds a few counts of this clonotype. The gene calls are TRBV5-1 and TRBJ2-5; a weak D match, TRBD1 (5 bases). Germline values: CDR1 SGHRS, CDR2 YFSETQ. The CDR3 covers 16 residues. V gave up 2 bases and J gave up 5 bases, with 19 bases separating them. The DNA for the CDR3 is TGCGCCAGCAGCTTCAACCCCACCAGGGTCGGTGAGACCCAGTACTTC. Protein: CASSFNPTRVGETQYF.

This clonotype was observed a handful of times. The DNA for the CDR3 is TGTGCCAGCAGTTCGACACTCAGCACAGATACGCAGTATTTT. As protein: CASSSTLSTDTQYF. The chain recombines TRBV7-9 with TRBJ2-3; the D is unclear. The V and J ends lost 6 bases and 0 bases respectively, with 10 bases between them. The CDR3 covers 14 residues. Per the germline V gene, CDR1 is SEHNR and CDR2 is FQNEAQ (reference sequence).

This sequence joins TRBV15 and TRBJ1-6; D perhaps matches TRBD1 (6 bases). CDR3 length equals 18 residues. Trimming took 3 bases from V and 5 from J, leaving 20 bases between them. Germline values: CDR1 LNHNV, CDR2 YYDKDF (reference sequence). The CDR3 DNA sequence: TGTGCCACCAGCAGGGCTACAGGGTGGGGTCGGAATAATTCACCCCTCCACTTT. This codes for CATSRATGWGRNNSPLHF.

This clonotype has a count of ten or more. The chain links TRBV20-1 to TRBJ2-3, with 7 bases that match TRBD2. The J segment lost 3 bases and the V segment lost 7 bases, leaving 13 bases of the junction unmatched. This CDR3 comprises 15 residues. Germline V gene lookup returns CDR1 DFQATT and CDR2 SNEGSKA (reference sequence). Here the CDR3 reads CSVVPGGSTTDTQYF. The CDR3 bases are TGCAGTGTAGTTCCCGGCGGGAGTACGACAGATACGCAGTATTTT.

V gene TRBV7-2 combines with J gene TRBJ2-1, with D possibly TRBD1 on 5 matching bases. The germline CDR1 and CDR2 sequences are SGHTA and FQGNSA. The V end lost 4 bases, the J end lost 12 bases, and 16 bases lay between the germline ends. The CDR3 contains 13 residues. The CDR3 loop is CASSSRGQTGQFF. For the CDR3, the DNA is TGTGCCAGCAGCTCTAGGGGCCAGACGGGGCAGTTCTTC.

This clonotype was counted between two and nine times. This chain connects TRBV3-1 to TRBJ2-7; D is uncertain. V was clipped by 2 bases and J by 0 bases, with 5 bases between them. The length of the CDR3 is 13 residues. Germline CDR1 LGHDT, CDR2 YNNKEL (reference sequence). This CDR3 reads CASSQHPSYEQYF. DNA for the CDR3: TGTGCCAGCAGCCAACACCCCTCCTACGAGCAGTACTTC.

The chain's CDR3 is CASSLGSPGELFF. The CDR3 coding sequence is TGTGCCAGCAGCTTGGGGTCTCCCGGGGAGCTGTTTTTT. V usage is TRBV5-4 and J usage is TRBJ2-2; no clear D gene. This CDR3 has 13 amino acids. The V gene's germline CDR1 is SGHNT and CDR2 YYREEE (reference sequence). Trimming stripped 0 bases from V and 6 bases from J, with 6 bases between.

The chain employs TRBV29-1 and TRBJ1-1, with a weak D call TRBD1 (5 bases). The CDR3 has 11 residues. V was clipped by 6 bases and J by 6 bases, with 11 bases between them. CDR1 is SQVTM and CDR2 is ANQGSEA in the germline V gene. CDR3 protein: CSVGEISEAFF. The CDR3 bases are TGCAGCGTGGGGGAAATTTCTGAAGCTTTCTTT.

This clonotype was picked up a small number of times. V and J are TRBV29-1 and TRBJ2-5; weak D call: TRBD2 (7 bases). CDR3 length: 13 amino acids. The germline V and J ends were trimmed by 5 bases and 4 bases, with 14 bases remaining between them. Germline CDR1 SQVTM, CDR2 ANQGSEA. The CDR3, as DNA: TGCAGCGTTCGGAGGGGGGGAACAGAGACCCAGTACTTC. Protein sequence: CSVRRGGTETQYF.

J is TRBJ1-1 and V is TRBV30, with TRBD1 matching 9 bases. The CDR3 sequence is 16 residues long. Germline trimming cut 3 bases from V and 5 bases from J; bases unmatched to any gene: 13. Germline CDR1 reads GTSNPN; CDR2 reads SVGIG (reference sequence). CDR3 DNA sequence: TGTGCCTGGAGGCCGTTCGAGGGACAGGGAAATACTGAAGCTTTCTTT. This gives the protein CAWRPFEGQGNTEAFF.

This clonotype was observed a handful of times. V gene TRBV5-8 combines with J gene TRBJ2-7, with 7 bases aligning to TRBD1. The germline CDR1 and CDR2 sequences are SGHTS and YDEGEE. The CDR3 contains 15 residues. V dropped 5 bases and J dropped 1; count of bases not matched to a gene: 9. CDR3 in DNA: TGTGCCAGCAGTTCAACCGGGACAGCATCCTACGAGCAGTACTTC. Amino acid sequence: CASSSTGTASYEQYF.

The rearrangement joins TRBV7-9 to TRBJ2-3; 7 bases match TRBD1. This CDR3 contains 17 residues. The V segment lost 1 base and the J segment 3 bases; nucleotides outside the gene matches: 10. Germline V gene lookup returns CDR1 SEHNR and CDR2 FQNEAQ (reference sequence). The CDR3 is CASSLDSSGQRTDTQYF. The CDR3, as DNA: TGTGCCAGCAGCTTAGACTCGTCGGGACAGCGGACAGATACGCAGTATTTT.

This clonotype was seen a handful of times. The genes are TRBV20-1 and TRBJ2-5; D remains ambiguous. The germline V gene has CDR1 DFQATT and CDR2 SNEGSKA (reference sequence). V was clipped by 0 bases and J by 4 bases, with 9 bases between them. The length of the CDR3 is 13 residues. DNA for the CDR3: TGCAGTGCTAGAGATCCGGCGCGAGAGACCCAGTACTTC. The encoded protein is CSARDPARETQYF.

As regards this clonotype: Sequence at one end of the junction differs from germline and may be a read error. The genes are TRBV5-4 and TRBJ1-4; D unresolved. Germline assignment: CDR1 SGHNT and CDR2 YYREEE (reference sequence). The CDR3 is 14 residues long. The CDR3 sequence is CPSSLGQEKEKLFF. CDR3 DNA: TGTCCCAGCAGCTTGGGCCAGGAGAAGGAAAAACTGTTTTTT.

There are many counts of this clonotype. The J gene is TRBJ1-5, the V gene TRBV20-1; 9 bases line up with TRBD1. There are 17 residues in the CDR3. Germline assignment: CDR1 DFQATT and CDR2 SNEGSKA (reference sequence). Trimming at V came to 0 bases and at J to 4 bases, leaving 10 bases not matched to a gene. As DNA, the CDR3 is TGCAGTGCTAGAGATTCTAACCGCGGGACAGGGAATCAGCCCCAGCATTTT. This gives the protein CSARDSNRGTGNQPQHF.

This clonotype occurred a few times. This chain joins TRBV7-2 and TRBJ2-2; D possibly corresponds to TRBD1 (5 bases). Germline loops: CDR1 SGHTA, CDR2 FQGNSA. CDR3 length: 15 amino acids. V lost 6 bases and J lost 1, with 12 bases in between. The CDR3 region has the DNA TGTGCCAGCAGACAAATTGGACAGAACACCGGGGAGCTGTTTTTT. This codes for CASRQIGQNTGELFF.

This clonotype appeared many times. This rearrangement joins TRBV12-3 or TRBV12-4 to TRBJ1-1, with D unclear. CDR3 length equals 14 residues. V gave up 3 bases and J gave up 1 base, with 9 bases separating them. The CDR3 coding sequence is TGTGCCAGCAGTTTCGGAGGGAAGAACACTGAAGCTTTCTTT. Translated: CASSFGGKNTEAFF.

The chain is built from TRBV20-1 and TRBJ2-1; the match to TRBD2 covers 13 bases. This CDR3 has 14 amino acids. J gave up 5 bases and V 6 bases, and 4 bases lay outside the gene matches. Per the germline V gene, CDR1 is DFQATT and CDR2 is SNEGSKA (reference sequence). As DNA, the CDR3 is TGCAGTGCCACTAGCGGGAGGGCCCACAATGAGCAGTTCTTC. This translates into CSATSGRAHNEQFF.

The chain couples TRBV5-1 to TRBJ2-5, with D possibly matching TRBD1 (5 bases). The germline V gene encodes CDR1 SGHRS and CDR2 YFSETQ. There are 13 residues in the CDR3. V dropped 6 bases and J dropped 1 base, with 10 bases sitting between them. CDR3 protein: CASNPDIQETQYF. The CDR3 coding sequence is TGCGCCAGCAACCCGGACATCCAAGAGACCCAGTACTTC.

V and J are TRBV15 and TRBJ2-1, with D possibly TRBD2 on 5 matching bases. The germline gives CDR1 LNHNV, CDR2 YYDKDF (reference sequence). V lost 2 bases and J 3 bases, leaving 14 bases between the germline ends. The length of the CDR3 is 16 residues. The CDR3 DNA follows: TGTGCCACCAGCAGAAACCGAGAACGGGGCTACAATGAGCAGTTCTTC. As protein: CATSRNRERGYNEQFF.

This clonotype was observed a few times. This sequence joins TRBV3-1 and TRBJ2-1; D gene uncertain. The CDR3 sequence is 13 residues long. V was pared by 3 bases and J by 5 bases, with 8 bases between. The germline V gene has CDR1 LGHDT and CDR2 YNNKEL (reference sequence). CDR3 nucleotide sequence: TGTGCCAGCAGCCAGATTTGGGACAATGAGCAGTTCTTC. This sequence encodes CASSQIWDNEQFF.

This clonotype was seen more than once but under ten times. The chain uses TRBV7-6 and TRBJ2-3, with D hard to call. V lost 1 base, J lost 3 bases, and 8 bases lay in between. CDR3 size: 14 residues. Germline assignment: CDR1 SGHVS and CDR2 FNYEAQ. As DNA, the CDR3 is TGTGCCAGCAGCTTAGAAACGTGGACAGATACGCAGTATTTT. As protein: CASSLETWTDTQYF.

The chain carries TRBV5-1 and TRBJ1-2; TRBD1 aligns across 7 bases. The germline gives CDR1 SGHRS, CDR2 YFSETQ. CDR3 length: 17 amino acids. Germline trimming cut 6 bases from V and 0 bases from J; bases unmatched to any gene: 14. CDR3 sequence: CASTTGPNSQANYGYTF. The CDR3 nucleotides read TGCGCCAGCACGACAGGGCCAAACTCTCAAGCTAACTATGGCTACACCTTC.

This clonotype appeared a few times. V usage is TRBV27 and J usage is TRBJ1-2, with 7 bases that match TRBD1. Per germline, CDR1 MNHEY and CDR2 SMNVEV (reference sequence). V was clipped by 3 bases and J by 5 bases; unmatched bases: 3. The CDR3 is 13 residues long. The chain's CDR3 is CASSLSTGYGYTF. CDR3 sequence (DNA): TGTGCCAGCAGTTTGTCGACAGGGTATGGCTACACCTTC.

The chain is built from TRBV20-1 and TRBJ2-2; TRBD2 agrees at 9 bases. Trimming removed 4 bases from V and 8 bases from J; junction bases left unmatched: 17. Germline-derived CDR1 and CDR2 are DFQATT and SNEGSKA (reference sequence). This CDR3 is 17 amino acids long. The CDR3 sequence is CSAIRRGRASLAGELFF. The CDR3 nucleotides are TGCAGTGCTATTCGTCGCGGGAGGGCCAGTTTGGCTGGGGAGCTGTTTTTT.

The chain uses TRBV18 and TRBJ2-7; D might be TRBD1 (6 bases). The V gene lost 3 bases and the J gene lost 7 bases, with 13 bases spanning the gap. Germline values: CDR1 KGHSH, CDR2 LQKENI. The CDR3 has 13 residues. The CDR3 region is CASSPRTVGEQYF. The CDR3 DNA follows: TGTGCCAGCTCACCCAGGACAGTGGGGGAGCAGTACTTC.

This clonotype was picked up a small number of times. The rearrangement joins TRBV6-5 to TRBJ2-2; a possible D gene is TRBD2 (5 bases). Germline assignment: CDR1 MNHEY and CDR2 SVGAGI. Trimming cost V 0 bases and J 4 bases, with 9 bases left between them. The CDR3 extends over 15 amino acids. CDR3 in amino acids: CASSYSRGSTGELFF. The DNA of the CDR3 is TGTGCCAGCAGTTACTCCCGGGGTAGCACCGGGGAGCTGTTTTTT.